Listed here are 28 T cell receptor beta chains from one sample, sequenced in a study of cytomegalovirus exposure and HLA in healthy donors. PCR was performed using 60 Vbeta and 13 Jbeta primers. Using immunoSEQ multiplex PCR, the repertoire was profiled, and TCRdb retains in-frame clones only, with some absent. The data hold tens of thousands of clones, with over 55% observed a single time. Sequencing was done on a sample of PBMCs. The source of these receptors is a boy aged 5 to 17 in good health and CMV-seropositive.

The chain employs TRBV29-1 and TRBJ2-1, with 14 bases fitting TRBD2. With 2 bases clipped from V and 2 bases from J, the junction kept 2 bases outside the gene matches. The CDR3 has 16 amino acids. Germline V gene data show CDR1 as SQVTM and CDR2 as ANQGSEA. CDR3 sequence (DNA): TGCAGCGTTGAAAGGGGACTAGCGGGGGCCTACAATGAGCAGTTCTTC. Its translation is CSVERGLAGAYNEQFF.

This chain links TRBV19 with TRBJ2-7; 7 nucleotides agree with TRBD1. CDR3 length: 14 residues. V shed 2 bases, J shed 3 bases, and the junction held 4 bases outside the gene matches. CDR1 and CDR2 (germline): LNHDA, SQIVND (reference sequence). The CDR3 spells CASSISQGIYEQYF. In DNA, the CDR3 is TGTGCCAGTAGTATATCACAGGGGATCTACGAGCAGTACTTC.

The chain recombines TRBV30 with TRBJ1-1; unclear D gene. Germline V CDR1 and CDR2: GTSNPN, SVGIG (reference sequence). This CDR3 region has 11 residues. V was pared by 0 bases and J by 6 bases, with 5 bases between. CDR3 sequence: CAWSVAPEAFF. DNA for the CDR3: TGTGCCTGGAGTGTAGCCCCTGAAGCTTTCTTT.

This clone is a singleton in its sample. CDR3 sequence: CASRTRQGRTEAFF. DNA for the CDR3: TGTGCCAGCAGAACCCGACAGGGTAGAACTGAAGCTTTCTTT. The gene calls are TRBV25-1 and TRBJ1-1; 7 nucleotides match TRBD1. The CDR3 runs 14 residues. Germline loops: CDR1 MGHDK, CDR2 SYGVNS. Losses at the gene ends were 6 bases for V and 5 bases for J; bases not matched to a gene: 9.

The genes are TRBV29-1 and TRBJ1-1, with 7 bases aligning to TRBD1. The CDR3 length is 12 residues. V shed 8 bases and J 1 base; nucleotides not matched to a gene: 4. Germline V lookup: CDR1 SQVTM, CDR2 ANQGSEA. The CDR3 nucleotides are TGCAGCCTTAAGGGGGCGAACACTGAAGCTTTCTTT. It yields the protein CSLKGANTEAFF.

The gene calls are TRBV27 and TRBJ1-1, with D unclear. The CDR3 extends over 13 amino acids. V was cut by 6 bases and J by 10 bases, with 18 bases left in between. CDR1 is MNHEY and CDR2 is SMNVEV in the germline V gene (reference sequence). Here the CDR3 reads CASSFRSNRIAFF. CDR3 nucleotide sequence: TGTGCCAGCAGCTTTCGGAGCAACCGGATAGCTTTCTTT.

The chain uses TRBV6-1 and TRBJ1-1; TRBD1 agrees at 9 bases. Trimming removed 3 bases from V and 1 base from J; junction bases left unmatched: 15. Germline loops: CDR1 MNHNS, CDR2 SASEGT. The length of the CDR3 is 19 residues. The CDR3 bases are TGTGCCAGCAGTGATCCGGGACAGGGAGGTTTAAATTCGAACACTGAAGCTTTCTTT. It codes for CASSDPGQGGLNSNTEAFF.

This chain connects TRBV10-3 to TRBJ1-2; D ambiguous. CDR1 and CDR2 from the germline V gene are ENHRY and SYGVKD. The V gene lost 3 bases and the J gene lost 7 bases, with 15 bases spanning the gap. The CDR3 covers 14 residues. This CDR3 reads CAISDLGEKGGYTF. In DNA, the CDR3 is TGTGCCATCAGTGACCTGGGCGAGAAAGGTGGCTACACCTTC.

The V call is TRBV19, the J call TRBJ1-1; D is unresolved. The CDR3 loop spans 14 amino acids. Per germline, CDR1 LNHDA and CDR2 SQIVND (reference sequence). The ends were cut back, 3 bases at V and 8 bases at J, with 16 bases in the middle. CDR3 nucleotide sequence: TGTGCCAGTAGTATTAATCGGCTTGGAGGGGAAGCTTTCTTT. Protein: CASSINRLGGEAFF. Based on the CDR3 plus reference TRBV19 and TRBJ1-1, the full variable domain is DGGITQSPKYLFRKEGQNVTLSCEQNLNHDAMYWYRQDPGQGLRLIYYSQIVNDFQKGDIAEGYSVSREKKESFPLTVTSAQKNPTAFYLCASSINRLGGEAFFGQGTRLTVV.

The CDR3 DNA sequence: TGTGCCAGCAGTCTTTACACCGGGGAGCTGTTTTTT. It is translated as CASSLYTGELFF. V usage is TRBV5-5 and J usage is TRBJ2-2; no clear D gene. The CDR3 spans 12 residues. Germline assignment: CDR1 SGHKS and CDR2 YYEKEE (reference sequence). V was trimmed by 5 bases and J by 3 bases, leaving 5 bases between them.

The V and J genes are TRBV5-1 and TRBJ2-5; TRBD1 aligns across 7 bases. Germline lookup yields CDR1 SGHRS and CDR2 YFSETQ. Germline trimming cut 4 bases from V and 5 bases from J; bases unmatched to any gene: 5. This CDR3 comprises 13 residues. CDR3 DNA sequence: TGCGCCAGCAGCACGACAGGGTTCGAGACCCAGTACTTC. Residues: CASSTTGFETQYF.

This chain connects TRBV29-1 to TRBJ1-3; no clear D. This CDR3 region has 14 residues. Germline CDR1 SQVTM, CDR2 ANQGSEA. Trimming took off 5 bases at V and 0 bases at J, with 11 bases between the two ends. CDR3 nucleotide sequence: TGCAGCGTTCTCTCCGGGTCCTCTGGAAACACCATATATTTT. As protein: CSVLSGSSGNTIYF. Full variable domain (outside the CDR3, taken from reference TRBV29-1 and TRBJ1-3): SAVISQKPSRDICQRGTSLTIQCQVDSQVTMMFWYRQQPGQSLTLIATANQGSEATYESGFVIDKFPISRPNLTFSTLTVSNMSPEDSSIYLCSVLSGSSGNTIYFGEGSWLTVV.

This clone occurred once. The V and J genes are TRBV6-5 and TRBJ1-5; no reliable D call. The CDR3 has 13 residues. CDR1 MNHEY and CDR2 SVGAGI come from the germline V gene. V was shortened by 4 bases and J by 4 bases, with 8 bases between the two germline ends. The CDR3 coding sequence is TGTGCCAGCAGTTCGCGGGAGAATCAGCCCCAGCATTTT. Protein sequence: CASSSRENQPQHF.

V gene TRBV5-1 combines with J gene TRBJ2-7; possible D gene TRBD2, 6 bases. CDR3 size: 13 residues. Germline CDR1 is SGHRS and CDR2 is YFSETQ. V was clipped by 3 bases and J by 6 bases, with 13 bases between them. CDR3 in amino acids: CASSYTREIEQYF. The CDR3, as DNA: TGCGCCAGCAGCTACACTCGGGAGATCGAGCAGTACTTC.

J is TRBJ2-7 and V is TRBV6-5; D unclear. Between the trimmed V and J ends, which lost 6 bases and 7 bases, there was a span of 19 bases. From germline, CDR1 is MNHEY and CDR2 SVGAGI. CDR3 length: 14 amino acids. Here the CDR3 reads CASSPRWASSEQYF. In DNA, the CDR3 is TGTGCCAGCAGCCCTCGGTGGGCCAGTAGTGAGCAGTACTTC.

J is TRBJ2-7 and V is TRBV4-1, with TRBD2 matching over 13 bases. Trimming took 4 bases from V and 4 from J; bases not matched to a gene: 4. CDR3 size: 15 residues. Germline V CDR1 and CDR2: MGHRA, YSYEKL. CDR3 DNA: TGCGCCAGCAGCCTCCGGACTAGCGGGGGATACGAGCAGTACTTC. Its protein is CASSLRTSGGYEQYF.

This chain links TRBV4-3 with TRBJ1-2, with TRBD1 matching 7 bases. The CDR3 has 13 amino acids. The V gene's germline CDR1 is LGHNA and CDR2 YSLEER. V lost 3 bases to trimming and J lost 8 bases; unmatched junction nucleotides: 6. The CDR3, as DNA: TGCGCCAGCAGCCAGGAAACAGGGGTAGGCTACACCTTC. Its protein is CASSQETGVGYTF.

CDR3 amino acids: CASSVEGPTTDTQYF. Written as DNA, the CDR3 is TGTGCCAGCAGCGTTGAGGGTCCTACCACAGATACGCAGTATTTT. J is TRBJ2-3 and V is TRBV9; a possible D gene is TRBD2 (5 bases). This CDR3 spans 15 amino acids. Trimming stripped 2 bases from V and 2 bases from J, with 12 bases between. CDR1 is SGDLS and CDR2 is YYNGEE in the germline V gene.

This clone was detected only a few times. The chain joins TRBV29-1 to TRBJ1-5; the D is unclear. CDR3 length: 13 residues. Trimming pared 8 bases from V and 1 base from J, leaving 12 bases between. Germline CDR1 is SQVTM and CDR2 is ANQGSEA. CDR3 residues: CSYGPGSNQPQHF. The CDR3 DNA sequence: TGCAGCTACGGTCCGGGAAGCAATCAGCCCCAGCATTTT.

This clone was detected a few times. The chain carries TRBV7-6 and TRBJ2-7; D may be TRBD2 (5 bases). Germline CDR1 and CDR2: SGHVS and FNYEAQ. CDR3 size: 14 residues. Trimming removed 6 bases from V and 0 bases from J, with 12 bases in between. CDR3: CASSSSDSSYEQYF. Here the CDR3 DNA reads TGTGCCAGCAGTTCCTCGGACTCCTCCTACGAGCAGTACTTC.

The chain recombines TRBV7-6 with TRBJ2-5, with D possibly TRBD1 on 6 matching bases. The germline CDR1 and CDR2 sequences are SGHVS and FNYEAQ. The CDR3 extends over 16 amino acids. V was cut by 5 bases and J by 3 bases, with 19 bases left in between. The CDR3 DNA reads as TGTGCCAGCAGCCCTTGGGTGGGCAGGGGAAAAGAGACCCAGTACTTC. Residues: CASSPWVGRGKETQYF.

As concerns this clone: Germline and junction disagree at one end, which may indicate a read error. The genes are TRBV4-1 and TRBJ1-2; 9 bases line up with TRBD1. Germline values: CDR1 MGHRA, CDR2 YSYEKL. CDR3 size: 16 residues. The CDR3 DNA follows: TGCGCCAGCAGCTCTCCCTGGGACAGGGAGTACTATGGCTACCCCTTC. Protein sequence: CASSSPWDREYYGYPF.

This clone was counted a few times. V is TRBV9 and J is TRBJ2-5; 7 bases align to TRBD2. CDR1 and CDR2 from the germline V gene are SGDLS and YYNGEE. The CDR3 is 16 residues long. With V trimmed by 1 base and J by 1 base, 7 bases remained unmatched. The CDR3 DNA follows: TGTGCCAGCAGCGTATCGGGAGGATGGGGCCAAGAGACCCAGTACTTC. Translating gives CASSVSGGWGQETQYF. Using reference TRBV9 and TRBJ2-5 for the parts outside the CDR3, the full variable domain is DSGVTQTPKHLITATGQRVTLRCSPRSGDLSVYWYQQSLDQGLQFLIQYYNGEERAKGNILERFSAQQFPDLHSELNLSSLELGDSALYFCASSVSGGWGQETQYFGPGTRLLVL.

Of note for this clone: One end of the junction is discordant with germline, which a read error may explain. The sample contains more than one DNA sequence encoding this CDR3. The chain links TRBV7-9 to TRBJ2-7; no clear D gene. Looked up from germline, CDR1 is SEHNR and CDR2 is FQNEAQ (reference sequence). The CDR3 spans 11 residues. CDR3 nucleotide sequence: TGTGCCAGCAGCCCCTCCGACGAGCAGTACTTC. Encoded protein: CASSPSDEQYF. The complete variable domain, with remaining parts taken from reference TRBV7-9 and TRBJ2-7, reads DTGVSQNPRHKITKRGQNVTFRCDPISEHNRLYWYRQTLGQGPEFLTYFQNEAQLEKSRLLSDRFSAERPKGSFSTLEIQRTEQGDSAMYLCASSPSDEQYFGPGTRLTVT.

Concerning this clone itself: At one of its ends the junction is not consistent with the germline gene, which may arise from a read error. The chain combines TRBV4-1 with TRBJ1-5; the D is unclear. The CDR3 spans 15 residues. CDR1 is MGHRA and CDR2 is YSYEKL in the germline V gene. The chain's CDR3 is CASSQDSKRDQPQNF. CDR3 sequence (DNA): TGCGCCAGCAGCCAAGATTCAAAGAGGGATCAGCCCCAGAATTTT.

V and J are TRBV6-5 and TRBJ2-2; maybe TRBD2 (5 bases). This CDR3 region has 16 residues. CDR1 is MNHEY, CDR2 SVGAGI, per germline. The V end was cut by 2 bases, the J end by 0 bases, with 10 bases between. CDR3 residues: CASSYQRRTNTGELFF. CDR3 coding DNA: TGTGCCAGCAGTTACCAGCGGCGTACGAACACCGGGGAGCTGTTTTTT.

This rearrangement joins TRBV19 to TRBJ1-1; D gene ambiguous. This CDR3 spans 13 amino acids. V was clipped by 9 bases and J by 1 base, with 12 bases between them. Germline V gene sequence: CDR1 LNHDA, CDR2 SQIVND (reference sequence). In DNA, the CDR3 is TGTGCCAGCCGTGAGGAAAGGAACACTGAAGCTTTCTTT. It yields the protein CASREERNTEAFF.

This clone was seen just once. This rearrangement joins TRBV7-9 to TRBJ2-4; D remains unclear. Germline assignment: CDR1 SEHNR and CDR2 FQNEAQ (reference sequence). CDR3 length: 14 amino acids. V was clipped by 4 bases and J by 2 bases, with 9 bases between them. This CDR3 reads CASSSLTTKNIQYF. The CDR3 nucleotides read TGTGCCAGCAGCTCTCTAACGACCAAAAACATTCAGTACTTC.